One and the same sample provided the 3 T cell receptor beta chains below, sequenced in a study of cytomegalovirus exposure and HLA in healthy donors. The primer mix had 60 Vbeta and 13 Jbeta primers. Only in-frame clones appear in the TCRdb table, and some are missing; sequencing was by immunoSEQ multiplex PCR. The sample has about 59,000 clones, roughly 75% seen once; the top ten hold roughly 6.4%. The sequenced material came from PBMCs. These receptor sequences come from a man aged 30 to 45 in good health and CMV-seropositive.

The table lists this clone with a count of one. The rearrangement links TRBV5-1 to TRBJ1-6; 7 bases fit TRBD1. V gave up 2 bases and J gave up 5 bases; unmatched junction bases: 4. The CDR3 consists of 15 residues. From germline, CDR1 is SGHRS and CDR2 YFSETQ. The CDR3 region has the DNA TGCGCCAGCAGCTTCCGGGACAGCAATAATTCACCCCTCCACTTT. Translation: CASSFRDSNNSPLHF.

Comments on this clone: One end of the junction is discordant with germline, which a read error may explain. The sample carries other DNA sequences with the same CDR3. The chain links TRBV5-1 to TRBJ1-4; TRBD1 is a possible D gene (5 bases). The length of the CDR3 is 16 residues. Germline V lookup: CDR1 SGHRS, CDR2 YFSETQ. The DNA of the CDR3 is TGCGCCAGCAGCTTGGATGGGGCGGAAACTAACGAAAAACTGTTTTTT. Amino acid sequence: CASSLDGAETNEKLFF.

This clone showed up just a few times. This chain links TRBV27 with TRBJ1-5; 8 nucleotides line up with TRBD1. The CDR3 contains 15 residues. J gave up 6 bases and V 0 bases, and 4 bases lay outside the gene matches. The germline V gene encodes CDR1 MNHEY and CDR2 SMNVEV (reference sequence). The CDR3 loop is CASSLSPTGVQPQHF. In DNA form, the CDR3 reads TGTGCCAGCAGTTTATCGCCGACAGGGGTTCAGCCCCAGCATTTT.